This passage covers 12 T cell receptor beta chains from one sample sequenced in a study of blood T cell repertoires in COVID-19. Generated by immunoSEQ multiplex PCR, the TCRdb table keeps only in-frame clones and is missing some. The repertoire has about 100,000 clones, 75% to 95% of them found once; the top ten carry less than 1.5%. Sequences were obtained from peripheral blood. These receptors were taken from a woman aged 30 to 39 with acute or convalescent COVID-19.

The chain joins TRBV7-2 to TRBJ2-1, with D possibly being TRBD2 (6 bases). The CDR3 extends over 15 amino acids. The V end lost 0 bases, the J end lost 8 bases, and 14 bases lay between the germline ends. CDR1 and CDR2 from the germline V gene are SGHTA and FQGNSA. The CDR3 is CASSLAPGEGYEQFF. The CDR3, as DNA: TGTGCCAGCAGCTTAGCCCCGGGAGAAGGTTATGAGCAGTTCTTC.

The chain recombines TRBV4-1 with TRBJ2-2; 8 nucleotides line up with TRBD2. After removal of 5 bases from V and 5 bases from J, the junction contained 10 bases not matched to a gene. CDR1 MGHRA and CDR2 YSYEKL come from the germline V gene. The CDR3 is made up of 16 amino acids. The CDR3 nucleotides are TGCGCCAGCAGCTCCGCGGCGGGGGGACGTACCGGGGAGCTGTTTTTT. This translates into CASSSAAGGRTGELFF.

The genes are TRBV28 and TRBJ1-5; D is possibly TRBD1 (5 bases). Germline V gene data show CDR1 as MDHEN and CDR2 as SYDVKM. This CDR3 region has 12 residues. Trimming stripped 7 bases from V and 4 bases from J, with 8 bases between. The CDR3 reads CASMGGNQPQHF. The CDR3 nucleotides are TGTGCCAGCATGGGGGGTAATCAGCCCCAGCATTTT.

V is TRBV14 and J is TRBJ1-2, with TRBD1 matching 8 bases. Germline CDR1 is SGHDN and CDR2 is FVKESK. The V and J ends lost 4 bases and 8 bases, in that order; junction bases with no gene match: 9. This CDR3 region has 14 residues. Written as DNA, the CDR3 is TGTGCCAGCAGCCCCCCAGGGGGCTACAACGGCTACACCTTC. It specifies CASSPPGGYNGYTF.

This chain links TRBV9 with TRBJ1-6; the match to TRBD1 covers 8 bases. CDR3 length: 15 amino acids. Germline V gene data show CDR1 as SGDLS and CDR2 as YYNGEE. Unmatched junction bases numbered 11, after V lost 3 bases and J lost 12 bases. The CDR3, as DNA: TGTGCCAGCAGCGGGGGGGACAGGCTAATAATACCCCTCCACTTT. It is translated as CASSGGDRLIIPLHF.

The rearrangement links TRBV7-9 to TRBJ1-1; weak D call: TRBD1 (6 bases). Trimming removed 2 bases at V and 1 base at J, with 14 bases between. Germline V lookup: CDR1 SEHNR, CDR2 FQNEAQ (reference sequence). CDR3 length equals 16 residues. CDR3 sequence (DNA): TGTGCCAGCAGCTTATCTCTGGGAGGGGGGAACACTGAAGCTTTCTTT. It codes for CASSLSLGGGNTEAFF.

This chain links TRBV6-5 with TRBJ2-2, with 8 nucleotides matching TRBD2. The ends lost 3 bases at V and 0 bases at J; junction bases unmatched: 3. The CDR3 totals 16 residues. The germline CDR1 and CDR2 sequences are MNHEY and SVGAGI. For the CDR3, the DNA is TGTGCCAGCAGTTATTTAGCGGGACCGAACACCGGGGAGCTGTTTTTT. This gives the protein CASSYLAGPNTGELFF.

The chain uses TRBV5-4 and TRBJ2-5; 7 nucleotides agree with TRBD2. The germline V gene encodes CDR1 SGHNT and CDR2 YYREEE (reference sequence). The CDR3 has 15 amino acids. The J segment lost 4 bases and the V segment lost 3 bases, leaving 9 bases of the junction unmatched. CDR3 region: CASSSRRGEVETQYF. In DNA form, the CDR3 reads TGTGCCAGCAGCTCCCGTCGGGGGGAAGTAGAGACCCAGTACTTC.

This sequence joins TRBV18 and TRBJ2-7; 9 positions match TRBD2. Germline V gives CDR1 KGHSH, CDR2 LQKENI. The CDR3 runs to 15 residues. The trim removed 4 bases at V and 0 bases at J, leaving 4 bases unmatched. The CDR3 DNA follows: TGTGCCAGCTCACGTAATAGCGGGAGCTCCTACGAGCAGTACTTC. It encodes CASSRNSGSSYEQYF.

The rearrangement uses TRBV2 and TRBJ1-4; TRBD1 is a possible D gene (6 bases). Trimming took 7 bases from V and 8 from J, leaving 14 bases between them. Germline V gene sequence: CDR1 SNHLY, CDR2 FYNNEI. The CDR3 runs to 13 residues. CDR3: CASNGPRGEKLFF. The CDR3 DNA reads as TGTGCCAGCAACGGACCAAGGGGGGAAAAACTGTTTTTT.

The CDR3 sequence is CASSLATGGEQFF. The CDR3 DNA is TGTGCCAGCAGCTTAGCGACGGGAGGCGAGCAGTTCTTC. The chain employs TRBV7-2 and TRBJ2-1; TRBD2 aligns across 7 bases. V dropped 0 bases and J dropped 10; count of bases not matched to a gene: 3. The CDR3 is 13 amino acids. Germline-derived CDR1 and CDR2 are SGHTA and FQGNSA.

The chain couples TRBV5-4 to TRBJ2-5; a weak D match, TRBD1 (6 bases). The CDR3 sequence is 14 residues long. The V and J ends lost 2 bases and 1 base respectively, with 9 bases between them. Germline loops: CDR1 SGHNT, CDR2 YYREEE (reference sequence). The CDR3 DNA reads as TGTGCCAGCAGCTTACAGGGCCCCCAAGAGACCCAGTACTTC. This encodes CASSLQGPQETQYF.